Shown below are 10 T cell receptor beta chains from a single sample sequenced in a study of blood T cell repertoires in COVID-19. Sequenced by immunoSEQ multiplex PCR; TCRdb stores in-frame clones only, minus some. Seen here are 35,000 to 45,000 clones, about three quarters observed once, and the top ten hold about 8.5%. The sample taken for sequencing was peripheral blood. The origin of the receptors is a man between 65 and 85 years old with active or convalescent COVID-19.

Regarding this clone: Mismatch with germline at one junction end may stem from a read error. This rearrangement joins TRBV7-9 to TRBJ2-7; D call uncertain. CDR3 length: 16 residues. Germline CDR1 SEHNR, CDR2 FQNEAQ (reference sequence). The CDR3 loop reads CASSLVVSTASHEQYF. DNA of the CDR3: TGTGCCAGCAGCTTAGTAGTGTCTACAGCCTCCCACGAGCAGTACTTC.

The genes are TRBV11-2 and TRBJ1-3; tentatively, D is TRBD1 (5 bases). The CDR3 contains 15 residues. Trimming pared 1 base from V and 4 bases from J, leaving 11 bases between. Germline CDR1 is SGHAT and CDR2 is FQNNGV. This CDR3 reads CASSLGGFGGNTIYF. Here the CDR3 DNA reads TGTGCCAGCAGCTTAGGGGGCTTCGGAGGAAACACCATATATTTT.

The chain recombines TRBV27 with TRBJ1-5, with a possible D match to TRBD1 (5 bases). Germline V gene sequence: CDR1 MNHEY, CDR2 SMNVEV (reference sequence). The CDR3 sequence is 17 residues long. V was shortened by 5 bases and J by 0 bases, with 17 bases between the two germline ends. CDR3 DNA: TGTGCCAGCAGTAGGGAAGGGGTGGCTTATAGCAATCAGCCCCAGCATTTT. This sequence encodes CASSREGVAYSNQPQHF.

The sample holds one count of this clone. The rearrangement links TRBV6-5 to TRBJ2-7; 12 bases agree with TRBD2. Germline V CDR1 and CDR2: MNHEY, SVGAGI. Losses at the gene ends were 2 bases for V and 6 bases for J; bases not matched to a gene: 8. The CDR3 has 16 residues. CDR3 loop: CASSYLRLAGGSEQYF. DNA for the CDR3: TGTGCCAGCAGTTACCTCCGGCTAGCGGGGGGGTCCGAGCAGTACTTC.

The chain combines TRBV5-1 with TRBJ2-1, with D perhaps TRBD2 (5 bases). This CDR3 is 16 amino acids long. Per the germline V gene, CDR1 is SGHRS and CDR2 is YFSETQ. V lost 4 bases to trimming and J lost 4 bases, with 18 bases between them. The CDR3 here is CASSLFTRVEYNEQFF. CDR3 DNA: TGCGCCAGCAGCCTTTTTACGAGGGTTGAGTACAATGAGCAGTTCTTC.

This clone has just a few counts. The chain combines TRBV7-3 with TRBJ1-5; no definite D call. Germline CDR1 and CDR2: SGHTA and FQGTGA. The CDR3 spans 12 residues. The V and J ends lost 3 bases and 5 bases respectively, with 5 bases between them. CDR3 protein: CASSFLYQPQHF. The CDR3 DNA reads as TGTGCCAGCAGCTTTCTTTATCAGCCCCAGCATTTT. Combining the CDR3 with reference TRBV7-3 and TRBJ1-5 gives the whole variable domain GAGVSQTPSNKVTEKGKYVELRCDPISGHTALYWYRQSLGQGPEFLIYFQGTGAADDSGLPNDRFFAVRPEGSVSTLKIQRTERGDSAVYLCASSFLYQPQHFGDGTRLSIL.

The chain employs TRBV28 and TRBJ1-2; 8 nucleotides align to TRBD1. Germline V gene sequence: CDR1 MDHEN, CDR2 SYDVKM. J gave up 6 bases and V 4 bases, and 1 base lay outside the gene matches. The CDR3 is 12 amino acids. The CDR3 coding sequence is TGTGCCAGCAGTTCGGGACAGGATGGCTACACCTTC. Translated: CASSSGQDGYTF.

Here the CDR3 DNA reads TGTGCCAGCAGCCCAGTGCGGGCCACTGAAGCTTTCTTT. It is translated as CASSPVRATEAFF. V is TRBV14 and J is TRBJ1-1; D is undetermined. CDR1 is SGHDN and CDR2 is FVKESK in the germline V gene. This CDR3 spans 13 amino acids. The germline V and J ends were trimmed by 4 bases and 4 bases, with 10 bases remaining between them.

The J gene is TRBJ1-1, the V gene TRBV5-1; the match to TRBD1 covers 11 bases. V trimming: 4 bases; J trimming: 5 bases; junction bases outside the gene matches: 7. Per the germline V gene, CDR1 is SGHRS and CDR2 is YFSETQ. The CDR3 totals 15 residues. The CDR3 DNA reads as TGCGCCAGCAGCACGCTCGGGACAGGGGGAACTGAAGCTTTCTTT. Translated: CASSTLGTGGTEAFF.

This chain joins TRBV3-1 (or the pseudogene TRBV3-2) and TRBJ2-2, with D uncertain. The V gene's germline CDR1 is LGHDT and CDR2 YNNKEL (reference sequence). The CDR3 consists of 15 residues. V lost 0 bases, J lost 3 bases, and 8 bases lay in between. CDR3 DNA: TGTGCCAGCAGCCAAGATATCCAGTACACCGGGGAGCTGTTTTTT. Translation gives CASSQDIQYTGELFF.